What follows are 4 T cell receptor beta chains derived from one specimen sequenced in a study of T cell responses to AZD1222 COVID-19 vaccine. Repertoires were generated with immunoSEQ multiplex PCR, while TCRdb's copy carries only in-frame clones and drops some. The data hold 95,000 to 110,000 clones, with 91% observed a single time. The sequences come from peripheral blood, collected on day 0 of AZD1222 vaccination. The receptors shown here come from an adult in good health.

The chain links TRBV19 to TRBJ1-5; a weak D match, TRBD1 (5 bases). V dropped 7 bases and J dropped 7 bases, with 20 bases sitting between them. This CDR3 comprises 15 residues. CDR1 is LNHDA, CDR2 SQIVND, per germline (reference sequence). The CDR3 nucleotides read TGTGCCAGTAAAGACCAGGGCACCTCTGCCCAGCCCCAGCATTTT. It codes for CASKDQGTSAQPQHF.

The chain links TRBV28 to TRBJ2-3; TRBD2 agrees at 12 bases. The J segment lost 4 bases and the V segment lost 6 bases, leaving 5 bases of the junction unmatched. Germline CDR1 MDHEN, CDR2 SYDVKM. This CDR3 spans 15 amino acids. The CDR3 DNA reads TGTGCCAGCAGAAGACTAGCGGGAGTTGCAGATACGCAGTATTTT. Translated: CASRRLAGVADTQYF.

The V call is TRBV9, the J call TRBJ2-1, with TRBD1 matching 9 bases. CDR1 and CDR2 (germline): SGDLS, YYNGEE. Trimming removed 3 bases from V and 4 bases from J; junction bases left unmatched: 8. This CDR3 spans 16 amino acids. The CDR3 nucleotides read TGTGCCAGCAGCGCCTCCGGGACAGGGATTTACAATGAGCAGTTCTTC. It translates to CASSASGTGIYNEQFF.

The V gene is TRBV5-1, the J gene TRBJ1-4, with D perhaps matching TRBD1 (6 bases). V lost 0 bases and J 8 bases, leaving 14 bases between the germline ends. The CDR3 runs 15 residues. Germline V gene sequence: CDR1 SGHRS, CDR2 YFSETQ. This CDR3 is CASSLATGREEKLFF. The CDR3 nucleotides read TGCGCCAGCAGCTTGGCCACAGGGCGGGAAGAAAAACTGTTTTTT. The variable domain in full, with the rest retrieved from reference TRBV5-1 and TRBJ1-4, is KAGVTQTPRYLIKTRGQQVTLSCSPISGHRSVSWYQQTPGQGLQFLFEYFSETQRNKGNFPGRFSGRQFSNSRSEMNVSTLELGDSALYLCASSLATGREEKLFFGSGTQLSVL.